This T cell receptor (beta chain) comes out of a study of a mutant IDH1 vaccine in newly diagnosed glioma. Comments on this clone: The antigen is unknown.

Assay: immunoSEQ multiplex PCR; the TCRdb copy retains only in-frame clones and omits some. Among tens of thousands of clones, approximately 75% were seen once, and the ten largest hold around 5%. Time point: week 47, end of study. The vaccine gave 300 ug of a 20-mer mutant IDH1 peptide subcutaneously per dose. Trimming cost V 1 base and J 2 bases; bases outside gene matches: 5. Germline V gene sequence: CDR1 LNHDA, CDR2 SQIVND (reference sequence). This CDR3 has 15 residues. Sequencing was performed on PBMCs, taken from a glioma patient whose treatment included an IDH1 peptide vaccine. The genes are TRBV19 and TRBJ2-7; TRBD1 agrees at 7 bases. The TCR comes from a man in his forties or fifties with glioma. CDR3 loop: CASSIAQGTPYEQYF. CDR3 DNA sequence: TGTGCCAGTAGTATAGCACAGGGGACCCCCTACGAGCAGTACTTC.